Listed below are T cell receptor beta chains from one sample, sequenced in a study of T cell responses to AZD1222 COVID-19 vaccine. Sequencing was performed with immunoSEQ multiplex PCR; in TCRdb, only in-frame clones are kept and a portion is missing. The sample holds about 120,000 clones, about 90% seen once. The sample was peripheral blood, taken on day 0 of AZD1222 vaccination. Receptors originate from an adult in good health. CDR3s include the opening cysteine and the closing phenylalanine or tryptophan. A D gene is named only where the DNA matches it firmly. Clone sizes are given selectively: once, few, many, or a class where the clone is expanded.

j_gene | d_gene | v_gene | abundance | CDR3aa | CDR3nt
TRBJ2-1 | NA | TRBV29-1 | NA | CSVEGFRGRIMGNEQFF | TGCAGCGTTGAAGGTTTCCGGGGGAGGATTATGGGCAATGAGCAGTTCTTC
TRBJ1-6 | TRBD1 | TRBV19 | NA | CASTQTGSSYNSPLHF | TGTGCCAGTACCCAGACAGGGAGCTCCTATAATTCACCCCTCCACTTT
TRBJ2-4 | TRBD2 | TRBV28 | NA | CASSLVSGRALAKNIQYF | TGTGCCAGCAGTTTGGTTAGCGGGAGAGCCTTAGCCAAAAACATTCAGTACTTC
TRBJ2-2 | TRBD2 | TRBV24-1 | NA | CATSDPSRGAGELFF | TGTGCCACCAGTGACCCCTCGCGGGGGGCCGGGGAGCTGTTTTTT
TRBJ1-1 | NA | TRBV7-9 | NA | CASRLLNTEAFF | TGTGCCAGCAGGTTACTAAACACTGAAGCTTTCTTT
TRBJ1-4 | NA | TRBV4-1 | NA | CASSHLPGTKKENEKLFF | TGCGCCAGCAGCCACCTTCCCGGGACCAAAAAAGAAAATGAAAAACTGTTTTTT
TRBJ2-1 | NA | TRBV19 | NA | CASSVGPYNEQFF | TGTGCCAGTAGTGTGGGTCCATACAATGAGCAGTTCTTC
TRBJ2-1 | NA | TRBV3-1/TRBV3-2 | NA | CASSQGILPSHEQFF | TGTGCCAGCAGCCAAGGAATCTTACCTTCCCATGAGCAGTTCTTC
TRBJ1-1 | NA | TRBV28 | NA | CASSHQRAGRNTEAFF | TGTGCCAGCAGTCACCAGAGGGCAGGGCGGAACACTGAAGCTTTCTTT
TRBJ2-2 | TRBD1 | TRBV30 | NA | CAGPGQGNTGELFF | TGTGCCGGACCGGGACAGGGTAACACCGGGGAGCTGTTTTTT
TRBJ2-2 | NA | TRBV7-8 | few | CASGAGELFF | TGTGCCAGCGGGGCCGGGGAGCTGTTTTTT
TRBJ2-5 | TRBD1 | TRBV27 | NA | CASSGTGTERETQYF | TGTGCCAGCAGTGGCACCGGGACAGAGAGGGAGACCCAGTACTTC
TRBJ1-5 | TRBD1 | TRBV19 | NA | CASSPQGGSNQPQHF | TGTGCCAGTAGTCCACAGGGGGGGAGCAATCAGCCCCAGCATTTT
TRBJ2-5 | TRBD2 | TRBV7-9 | NA | CASSPKVGLAGDKETQYF | TGTGCCAGCAGCCCCAAGGTGGGACTAGCGGGAGATAAGGAGACCCAGTACTTC
TRBJ1-2 | NA | TRBV6-4 | NA | CASSEGRAGGGYTF | TGTGCCAGCAGTGAGGGCAGGGCCGGTGGTGGCTACACCTTC
TRBJ1-2 | NA | TRBV27 | NA | CASSSGRPQGYTF | TGTGCCAGCAGTTCGGGACGGCCCCAGGGCTACACCTTC
TRBJ1-6 | NA | TRBV28 | NA | CATTLGGSGFSSPLHF | TGTGCCACAACGCTGGGGGGCAGTGGTTTTTCTTCACCCCTCCACTTT
TRBJ2-3 | NA | TRBV29-1 | NA | CSFPGLSTDTQYF | TGCAGCTTCCCGGGCCTGAGCACAGATACGCAGTATTTT
TRBJ1-2 | NA | TRBV10-1 | NA | CARRDAGAGGYTF | TGCGCCCGCCGGGACGCCGGGGCGGGGGGCTACACCTTC
TRBJ1-4 | NA | TRBV7-6 | NA | CASSSTPGIGEKLFF | TGTGCCAGCAGCTCCACCCCGGGGATTGGTGAAAAACTGTTTTTT
TRBJ2-7 | NA | TRBV15 | NA | CATSRDREISYEQYF | TGTGCCACCAGCAGAGACAGGGAAATTTCCTACGAGCAGTACTTC
TRBJ2-4 | NA | TRBV2 | once | CASRGELANIQYF | TGTGCCAGCCGTGGGGAATTAGCAAACATTCAGTACTTC
TRBJ1-1 | NA | TRBV20-1 | NA | CSASFPLPQNTEAFF | TGCAGTGCTAGTTTCCCCCTGCCCCAGAACACTGAAGCTTTCTTT
TRBJ1-1 | NA | TRBV7-9 | NA | CASSNRVELWAFF | TGTGCCAGCAGCAACAGGGTAGAACTGTGGGCTTTCTTT